This T cell receptor beta chain derives from a study of glioma-infiltrating T cells. A remark on this clonotype: The target antigen is unknown.

Amplification of TCR alpha and beta CDR3 regions from RNA used iRepertoire nested multiplex PCR. One-step reverse transcription and amplification started from approximately 100-400 ng of tissue mRNA or PBMC total RNA. MiXCR, run by TCRdb on the multiplex PCR reads, gives a single entry per CDR3 protein. The sample has about 130,000 distinct CDR3 sequences; about 22% are singletons. Study outcomes and limitations: Very few CDR3 sequences were shared between tissue and blood. Tissue-blood divergence was below expectation in non-neoplastic patients, above in gliomas.

What was sequenced was glioma tissue, nonneoplastic brain tissue, or PBMCs (not recorded which). The clonotype was recovered from a human donor with low-grade glioma or glioblastoma, undergoing nonglioma brain surgery, or in good health (not recorded which).

The CDR3 bases are TGTGCCAGCAGTGATGGCAGAGCAGATACGCAGTATTTT. Translation gives CASSDGRADTQYF. This chain connects TRBV2 to TRBJ2-3; unclear D gene. This CDR3 is 13 amino acids long. Germline V lookup: CDR1 SNHLY, CDR2 FYNNEI. V was shortened by 3 bases and J by 4 bases, with 8 bases between the two germline ends. Full variable domain (remainder filled in from reference TRBV2 and TRBJ2-3): EPEVTQTPSHQVTQMGQEVILRCVPISNHLYFYWYRQILGQKVEFLVSFYNNEISEKSEIFDDQFSVERPDGSNFTLKIRSTKLEDSAMYFCASSDGRADTQYFGPGTRLTVL.